The rows below give T cell receptor beta chains drawn from one sample of a study of T-cell reconstitution after alpha-beta-depleted transplantation in children. Via MiXCR, TCRdb re-called the PCR reads, giving one row per CDR3 protein. This table holds fewer than 750,000 distinct CDR3 sequences, 25% to 30% found once. The sequencing used PBMCs, collected before TCRalphabeta/CD19-depleted stem cell transplant. The source of these receptors is a boy younger than two with Wiskott-Aldrich syndrome, due to receive a stem cell transplant. CDR3s include the opening cysteine and the closing phenylalanine or tryptophan. The order of the fields is V gene, clone size, CDR3 length, J gene, D gene, CDR3 DNA, CDR3 protein. D genes are given only for firm matches. The size of a clone is reported for some rows only, either as once, few or many, or as a class for expanded clones.

>TRBV20-1|-|13|TRBJ2-1|-
TGCAGTGCCGACCCCGCACCCTACAATGAGCAGTTCTTC
CSADPAPYNEQFF
>TRBV11-1|few|15|TRBJ2-1|TRBD1
TGTGCCAGCAGCTTAGCCCGGACAGGGGGTAATGAGCAGTTCTTC
CASSLARTGGNEQFF
>TRBV12-3/TRBV12-4|-|17|TRBJ2-6|TRBD1
TGTGCCAGCAGTCCCGGGACAGGATCCTCTGGGGCCAACGTCCTGACTTTC
CASSPGTGSSGANVLTF
>TRBV7-2|-|15|TRBJ2-1|TRBD2
TGTGCCAGCAGCCCTAGACTAGCGGGAGGGTATGAGCAGTTCTTC
CASSPRLAGGYEQFF
>TRBV7-2|few|16|TRBJ2-4|TRBD1
TGTGCCAGCAGCTTAGGGGTGGAAGGGGGCCAAAACATTCAGTACTTC
CASSLGVEGGQNIQYF
>TRBV2|-|11|TRBJ2-7|-
TGTGCCAGCAAGAGGTCCTACGAGCAGTACTTC
CASKRSYEQYF
>TRBV5-1|many|15|TRBJ2-1|TRBD2
TGCGCCAGCAGCTTGGTAGCGGGCTCCTACAATGAGCAGTTCTTC
CASSLVAGSYNEQFF
>TRBV15|-|15|TRBJ2-7|-
TGTGCCACCAGCAGAAACATCAGGGACTCCTACGAGCAGTACTTC
CATSRNIRDSYEQYF
>TRBV12-3/TRBV12-4|-|17|TRBJ1-6|TRBD1
TGTGCCAGCAGTTTCTTAGGGACAGGCGTAAATAATTCACCCCTCCACTTT
CASSFLGTGVNNSPLHF
>TRBV5-1|-|15|TRBJ1-1|TRBD1
TGCGCCAGCAGCCCTGCGACAGGGTCGAACACTGAAGCTTTCTTT
CASSPATGSNTEAFF
>TRBV27|-|14|TRBJ2-2|-
TGTGCCAGTCGTACAGGTCAAGTGGCCGGGGAGCTGTTTTTT
CASRTGQVAGELFF
>TRBV20-1|-|14|TRBJ2-2|TRBD2
TGCAGTGCTGTTAGCGGGAGGGCCAGCGGGGAGCTGTTTTTT
CSAVSGRASGELFF
>TRBV4-2|few|14|TRBJ2-1|-
TGTGCCAGCAGCATACGACTAGAGAGCAATGAGCAGTTCTTC
CASSIRLESNEQFF
>TRBV12-3/TRBV12-4|-|16|TRBJ2-2|TRBD1
TGTGCCAGCACCCCGGACAGGGGATTTAACACCGGGGAGCTGTTTTTT
CASTPDRGFNTGELFF
>TRBV12-3/TRBV12-4|few|15|TRBJ2-1|TRBD2
TGTGCCAGCAGTTTAGGCGGGGGGATCTACAATGAGCAGTTCTTC
CASSLGGGIYNEQFF
>TRBV5-1|-|16|TRBJ1-1|-
TGCGCCAGCAGCTTTGTACCGTCGGGGCATGACACTGAAGCTTTCTTT
CASSFVPSGHDTEAFF
>TRBV29-1|-|16|TRBJ2-3|-
TGCAGCTATCGGGGGGTGAGGGGGCATAGCACAGATACGCAGTATTTT
CSYRGVRGHSTDTQYF
>TRBV15|-|13|TRBJ1-6|-
TGTGCCACCGGAGACAGGCACAATTCACCCCTCCACTTT
CATGDRHNSPLHF
>TRBV9|few|13|TRBJ1-2|TRBD1
TGTGCCAGCAGCGAACAACAGGGGACGGGCTACACCTTC
CASSEQQGTGYTF
>TRBV20-1|-|15|TRBJ2-3|TRBD2
TGCAGTGCCCAGAGACTAGCGGGAGAGGCAGATACGCAGTATTTT
CSAQRLAGEADTQYF
>TRBV5-6|few|12|TRBJ2-7|-
TGTGCCAGCAGCTACGGACAAAGCGAGCAGTACTTC
CASSYGQSEQYF
>TRBV5-1|many|15|TRBJ2-1|TRBD2
TGCGCCAGCAGCCCAAGCGGGAGGGCCCTCAATGAGCAGTTCTTC
CASSPSGRALNEQFF
>TRBV9|few|15|TRBJ2-4|TRBD1
TGTGCCAGCAGCGTCGGACAGGGCTCCAAAAACATTCAGTACTTC
CASSVGQGSKNIQYF
>TRBV5-6|-|15|TRBJ2-2|-
TGTGCCAGCAGCTTGTTAAATTCGGGCACCGGGGAGCTGTTTTTT
CASSLLNSGTGELFF
>TRBV4-2|-|15|TRBJ1-2|-
TGTGCCAGCAGCCAAGTTGTGGGGGGAGAGTATGGCTACACCTTC
CASSQVVGGEYGYTF
>TRBV5-1|-|16|TRBJ2-5|TRBD2
TGCGCCAGCAGCCAAGATAAAGCGGGGGAACAAGAGACCCAGTACTTC
CASSQDKAGEQETQYF
>TRBV7-9|few|14|TRBJ2-1|-
TGTGCCAGCAGTGGGAGTCCGGTTATCAATGAGCAGTTCTTC
CASSGSPVINEQFF
>TRBV11-2|-|15|TRBJ2-7|TRBD1
TGTGCCAGCAGCTATTCCGGGACAGCCACTGGTGAGCAGTACTTC
CASSYSGTATGEQYF
>TRBV7-3|few|15|TRBJ2-6|TRBD1
TGTGCCAGCAGCATGTGGACAGGTGGGGCCAACGTCCTGACTTTC
CASSMWTGGANVLTF
>TRBV6-5|-|15|TRBJ2-7|-
TGTGCCAGCAGTTACTCGACAGCTGGATCCTACGAGCAGTACTTC
CASSYSTAGSYEQYF
>TRBV20-1|-|12|TRBJ2-7|-
TGCAGTGCGAGCCAGGGGACCTACGAGCAGTACTTC
CSASQGTYEQYF
>TRBV10-3|few|14|TRBJ2-7|TRBD2
TGTGCCATCAGTGAGTCGAGAGCGGGAGGCGAGCAGTACTTC
CAISESRAGGEQYF
>TRBV5-6|-|15|TRBJ2-7|-
TGTGCCAGCAGCCTACGATTGGAGGGGGGCTACGAGCAGTACTTC
CASSLRLEGGYEQYF
>TRBV29-1|few|15|TRBJ2-3|-
TGCAGCGTCCAAGGGGGTCCAACTAGCACAGATACGCAGTATTTT
CSVQGGPTSTDTQYF
>TRBV7-2|-|17|TRBJ2-2|-
TGTGCCAGCAGCTTAGTCCGCGGAGCAGTCAACACCGGGGAGCTGTTTTTT
CASSLVRGAVNTGELFF
>TRBV4-2|few|18|TRBJ2-1|-
TGTGCCAGCAGCCTCTTAGGGTCCGGAACCTTCTCCTACAATGAGCAGTTCTTC
CASSLLGSGTFSYNEQFF
>TRBV5-4|-|16|TRBJ2-1|TRBD2
TGTGCCAGCAGCTTTTTTCTAGCGGGTCGGCGGGATGAGCAGTTCTTC
CASSFFLAGRRDEQFF
>TRBV7-3|-|13|TRBJ1-1|-
TGTGCCAGCAGCCGGGACTCAGAGACTGAAGCTTTCTTT
CASSRDSETEAFF
>TRBV7-4|few|17|TRBJ2-3|TRBD2
TGTGCCAGCAGCTTAGAGAGCCCGGGACTAGCCACAGATACGCAGTATTTT
CASSLESPGLATDTQYF
>TRBV7-8|-|13|TRBJ2-3|-
TGTGCCAGCAGCTTCGATGGTTGGGATACGCAGTATTTT
CASSFDGWDTQYF
>TRBV11-2|few|16|TRBJ1-1|-
TGTGCCAGCAGCTGGACTGCTCGACCCCGGAACACTGAAGCTTTCTTT
CASSWTARPRNTEAFF
>TRBV7-2|-|14|TRBJ2-7|TRBD2
TGTGCCAGCAGCATCCGGACTAGCGGGAGCGAGCAGTACTTC
CASSIRTSGSEQYF
>TRBV10-3|few|19|TRBJ2-5|TRBD2
TGTGCCATCAGTGAGTCCCGTGGTAGAGCTAGCGGGAATCGTGAGACCCAGTACTTC
CAISESRGRASGNRETQYF
>TRBV7-7|-|17|TRBJ2-1|-
TGTGCCAGCAGCTTAGCGTTTAAGCGGGTCCTCTACAATGAGCAGTTCTTC
CASSLAFKRVLYNEQFF
>TRBV5-1|many|13|TRBJ1-1|-
TGCGCCAGCAGGCCTAGAGAATACACTGAAGCTTTCTTT
CASRPREYTEAFF
>TRBV24-1|few|12|TRBJ2-5|-
TGTGCCACCAGTGGCGCGGGCGAGACCCAGTACTTC
CATSGAGETQYF
>TRBV20-1|-|13|TRBJ2-1|TRBD1
TGCAGTGCTTTGACAGGGGCCCACAATGAGCAGTTCTTC
CSALTGAHNEQFF
>TRBV3-1|-|15|TRBJ2-5|-
TGTGCCAGCAGCGCAAGCCCTGGCGGGATCGAGACCCAGTACTTC
CASSASPGGIETQYF
>TRBV10-3|-|16|TRBJ2-1|TRBD2
TGTGCCACCCGACCCACGGGACTAGCGGGGCACAATGAGCAGTTCTTC
CATRPTGLAGHNEQFF